This TCR beta chain was documented in a study of blood T cell repertoires in COVID-19. TCRdb keeps only in-frame clones here, not all; method: immunoSEQ multiplex PCR. The sample contains about 89,000 clones, more than 65% of which appear only once. CDR3 length: 15 amino acids. The V and J ends lost 4 bases and 0 bases respectively, with 13 bases between them. Germline V gives CDR1 SGHTS, CDR2 YDEGEE. The Seattle patients, enrolled during active infection, were followed longitudinally. The clonotype comes from a man aged 65 to 79 with COVID-19, enrolled during active disease. What was sequenced was peripheral blood. The chain couples TRBV5-8 to TRBJ1-2; TRBD1 is a possible D gene (6 bases). As DNA, the CDR3 is TGTGCCAGCAGCCGGGGAGGGGGAGCTAACTATGGCTACACCTTC. It yields the protein CASSRGGGANYGYTF.